Listed below are T cell receptor beta chains from one sample, sequenced in a study of T cell changes during pregnancy in multiple sclerosis. Here immunoSEQ multiplex PCR was the method, and the copy in TCRdb shows in-frame clones only, minus some. In the table there are roughly 99,000 clones, under 95% of which are singletons. Sequenced material: peripheral blood, taken in the third trimester of pregnancy. These receptors were taken from a female donor in good health, enrolled as a control in a pregnancy study. CDR3s include the opening cysteine and the closing phenylalanine or tryptophan. Fields, in order: clone size, D gene, V gene, J gene, CDR3 protein, CDR3 DNA. The D gene is left open where the match is weak. Clone sizes are given selectively: once, few, many, or a class where the clone is expanded.

>few|TRBD1|TRBV6-6|TRBJ1-2
CASSSTGGGYTF
TGTGCCAGCAGTTCGACAGGGGGTGGCTACACCTTC
>NA|NA|TRBV5-6|TRBJ1-5
CASSFAGIYSNQPQHF
TGTGCCAGCAGCTTTGCAGGGATTTATAGCAATCAGCCCCAGCATTTT
>NA|NA|TRBV7-2|TRBJ2-2
CASSLGLGEATGELFF
TGTGCCAGCAGCTTAGGTTTGGGGGAGGCCACCGGGGAGCTGTTTTTT
>NA|NA|TRBV9|TRBJ1-1
CASSDPGEGALFF
TGTGCCAGCAGCGACCCAGGGGAGGGCGCTCTGTTCTTT
>NA|NA|TRBV30|TRBJ1-1
CAWRDSTFTEAFF
TGTGCCTGGAGGGACAGTACCTTCACTGAAGCTTTCTTT
>NA|TRBD2|TRBV7-3|TRBJ2-3
CASSLKAPYIAGATDTQYF
TGTGCCAGCAGCTTAAAGGCCCCTTATATAGCGGGGGCCACAGATACGCAGTATTTT
>NA|TRBD1|TRBV7-8|TRBJ1-4
CASSQRDSGEKLFF
TGTGCCAGCAGCCAAAGGGACAGCGGCGAAAAACTGTTTTTT
>NA|TRBD1|TRBV2|TRBJ2-7
CASSELDRAYEQYF
TGTGCCAGCAGTGAGCTTGACAGGGCTTACGAGCAGTACTTC
>NA|NA|TRBV6-5|TRBJ2-7
CASTSIGGEQYF
TGTGCCAGCACCTCCATCGGGGGCGAGCAGTACTTC
>NA|TRBD1|TRBV19|TRBJ1-1
CASGQRVTGTDNTEAFF
TGTGCCAGCGGACAGAGAGTTACCGGGACAGATAACACTGAAGCTTTCTTT
>NA|NA|TRBV4-2|TRBJ1-3
CASSQESPGVGNTIYF
TGTGCCAGCAGCCAAGAGAGTCCGGGGGTTGGAAACACCATATATTTT
>NA|NA|TRBV30|TRBJ1-5
CAWNQGLYQPQHF
TGTGCCTGGAACCAGGGGTTGTATCAGCCCCAGCATTTT
>NA|TRBD1|TRBV4-1|TRBJ1-2
CASSQDRVFTGGYGYTF
TGCGCCAGCAGCCAAGATAGGGTGTTCACAGGGGGCTATGGCTACACCTTC
>NA|TRBD1|TRBV6-6|TRBJ1-1
CASSTGQGGKAFF
TGTGCCAGCAGTACCGGACAGGGGGGTAAGGCTTTCTTT
>NA|TRBD1|TRBV30|TRBJ1-3
CAWSDRGLENTIYF
TGTGCCTGGAGCGACAGGGGTCTGGAAAACACCATATATTTT
>NA|NA|TRBV20-1|TRBJ1-2
CSARGQDGYTF
TGCAGTGCTAGAGGACAGGATGGCTACACCTTC
>NA|NA|TRBV10-1|TRBJ1-2
CASPPICSNYGYTF
TGCGCCAGCCCTCCTATTTGTTCAAACTATGGCTACACCTTC
>NA|TRBD1|TRBV5-4|TRBJ1-1
CASSRGQGDTEAFF
TGTGCCAGCAGCCGTGGACAGGGGGACACTGAAGCTTTCTTT
>NA|NA|TRBV6-5|TRBJ2-4
CASTLGYPEGIQYF
TGTGCCAGCACCCTAGGATACCCGGAGGGCATTCAGTACTTC
>NA|NA|TRBV9|TRBJ2-1
CASSVRDTGYHEQFF
TGTGCCAGCAGCGTACGGGACACAGGCTACCATGAGCAGTTCTTC
>NA|NA|TRBV12-5|TRBJ2-5
CASAPKYREGWETQYF
TGTGCTAGTGCCCCGAAATACAGGGAGGGGTGGGAGACCCAGTACTTC
>NA|TRBD2|TRBV9|TRBJ2-1
CASSPTPGLAGAVNEQFF
TGTGCCAGCAGCCCGACGCCGGGACTAGCGGGGGCGGTCAATGAGCAGTTCTTC
>NA|NA|TRBV19|TRBJ2-5
CASSMGRDGQSGQYF
TGTGCCAGTAGTATGGGAAGGGACGGACAGAGTGGCCAGTACTTC
>NA|TRBD1|TRBV5-1|TRBJ1-4
CASSPGTGTEKLFF
TGCGCCAGCAGCCCCGGGACAGGGACAGAAAAACTGTTTTTT